Below, 8 T cell receptor beta chains from the same sample are listed, as sequenced in a study of PD-1 blockade in classical Hodgkin lymphoma. Libraries were prepared by immunoSEQ multiplex PCR; TCRdb keeps only in-frame clonotypes and omits some of them. This sample has tens of thousands of clones, with 90% found just once. Brentuximab vedotin exposure varied among the patients, all of whom had relapsed after autologous stem cell transplantation. The sample was peripheral blood mononuclear cells (PBMCs), taken at baseline. These receptors all come from a human donor with classical Hodgkin lymphoma.

This chain uses TRBV4-1 with TRBJ2-3, with 10 bases aligning to TRBD2. The V gene's germline CDR1 is MGHRA and CDR2 YSYEKL. The CDR3 contains 19 residues. V dropped 4 bases and J dropped 2; count of bases not matched to a gene: 15. The CDR3 DNA reads TGCGCCAGCAGCCGAGATAGACTAGCGGGCCTGGTTATCACAGATACGCAGTATTTT. It encodes CASSRDRLAGLVITDTQYF.

The chain is built from TRBV30 and TRBJ1-5; D gene unclear. Germline assignment: CDR1 GTSNPN and CDR2 SVGIG (reference sequence). CDR3 length: 13 residues. The V end lost 2 bases, the J end lost 3 bases, and 8 bases lay between the germline ends. Here the CDR3 reads CAWSQYPNQPQHF. Written as DNA, the CDR3 is TGTGCCTGGAGTCAATACCCCAATCAGCCCCAGCATTTT.

The CDR3 loop reads CASSITGNTEAFF. The CDR3 bases are TGTGCCAGTAGTATTACCGGGAACACTGAAGCTTTCTTT. This chain uses TRBV19 with TRBJ1-1; the D is unclear. This CDR3 region has 13 residues. The V end lost 3 bases, the J end lost 1 base, and 6 bases lay between the germline ends. Germline CDR1 LNHDA, CDR2 SQIVND (reference sequence).

This chain connects TRBV28 to TRBJ2-1; D could derive from TRBD1 or TRBD2 (6 bases each). CDR1 is MDHEN and CDR2 is SYDVKM in the germline V gene. The CDR3 runs 14 residues. Trimming took off 7 bases at V and 5 bases at J, with 15 bases between the two ends. CDR3 DNA: TGTGCCAGCACCTTCGGGGGCCTTGACAATGAGCAGTTCTTC. It specifies CASTFGGLDNEQFF.

For this clone: The same CDR3 also results from other DNA sequences found in this sample. This chain connects TRBV27 to TRBJ2-1; TRBD2 aligns across 13 bases. This CDR3 has 15 amino acids. Germline-derived CDR1 and CDR2 are MNHEY and SMNVEV (reference sequence). V shed 6 bases, J shed 5 bases, and the junction held 4 bases outside the gene matches. In nucleotides, the CDR3 is TGTGCCAGCAGCGCCGGGACTAGCGGGAACAATGAGCAGTTCTTC. It encodes CASSAGTSGNNEQFF.

CDR3 nucleotide sequence: TGTGCCAGCAGTGTCCAGGGGCCGAGCTCCTACGAGCAGTACTTC. Protein: CASSVQGPSSYEQYF. This chain joins TRBV28 and TRBJ2-7; a weak D match, TRBD1 (6 bases). V shed 5 bases and J shed 0 bases, with 14 bases lying between them. The CDR3 consists of 15 residues. Germline CDR1 MDHEN, CDR2 SYDVKM.

J is TRBJ1-2 and V is TRBV2; 8 positions match TRBD1. With 9 bases clipped from V and 6 bases from J, the junction kept 3 bases outside the gene matches. CDR3 size: 11 residues. Per germline, CDR1 SNHLY and CDR2 FYNNEI. CDR3 protein: CARRQGNGYTF. As DNA, the CDR3 is TGTGCCAGGAGACAGGGGAATGGCTACACCTTC.

The chain combines TRBV7-6 with TRBJ2-3; 8 bases line up with TRBD2. This CDR3 is 16 amino acids long. Germline values: CDR1 SGHVS, CDR2 FNYEAQ. The V segment lost 5 bases and the J segment 1 base; nucleotides outside the gene matches: 8. CDR3 amino acids: CASSPRLAGRTDTQYF. In DNA, the CDR3 is TGTGCCAGCAGCCCAAGATTAGCGGGGCGCACAGATACGCAGTATTTT.